Presented here are 12 T cell receptor beta chains from one specimen sequenced in a study of blood T cells in healthy people across ages. Through a sample-barcoded 5' primer and a J-beta primer mix, a second PCR was run for roughly 6 to 11 cycles. TCRdb reprocessed the 5' RACE reads with MiXCR, giving one entry per CDR3 protein. The table records fewer than 950,000 distinct CDR3 sequences, roughly 34% of them present only once. The sequenced sample was blood. The receptor source for this set is a man aged 18 to 30 in good health.

V is TRBV6-6 and J is TRBJ2-7; weak D call: TRBD1 (6 bases). Deletions cut 6 bases from V and 4 bases from J, with 22 bases between. The CDR3 sequence is 16 residues long. Germline V CDR1 and CDR2: MNHNY, SVGAGI (reference sequence). The CDR3 spells CASSLALQGREYEQYF. The CDR3 nucleotides are TGTGCCAGCAGCCTAGCTCTACAGGGTCGAGAATACGAGCAGTACTTC.

This clonotype was picked up many times. J is TRBJ2-7 and V is TRBV12-3 or TRBV12-4; D is perhaps TRBD1 (6 bases). The CDR3 extends over 13 amino acids. The ends were cut back, 6 bases at V and 3 bases at J, with 12 bases in the middle. CDR3 in amino acids: CASSLGHLYEQYF. CDR3 sequence (DNA): TGTGCCAGCAGCTTGGGACACCTCTACGAGCAGTACTTC.

J is TRBJ2-7 and V is TRBV12-3 or TRBV12-4; maybe TRBD2 (7 bases). Trimming left V 3 bases short and J 0 bases short, with 15 bases between. This CDR3 has 16 amino acids. CDR3 amino acids: CASSFREGGYSYEQYF. The CDR3 DNA reads TGTGCCAGCAGTTTCAGGGAGGGGGGCTACTCCTACGAGCAGTACTTC.

This clonotype was recorded at least ten times. The chain has TRBV12-3 or TRBV12-4 and TRBJ2-3, with D maybe TRBD2 (5 bases). Between the trimmed V and J ends, which lost 6 bases and 3 bases, there was a span of 13 bases. The CDR3 sequence is 14 residues long. The CDR3 spells CASSPGRTTDTQYF. The CDR3 DNA follows: TGTGCCAGCAGCCCTGGGAGAACGACAGATACGCAGTATTTT.

The chain has TRBV9 and TRBJ2-6; 7 positions match TRBD1. Germline V gene sequence: CDR1 SGDLS, CDR2 YYNGEE. This CDR3 is built from 17 residues. V trimming: 4 bases; J trimming: 1 base; junction bases outside the gene matches: 8. CDR3 in amino acids: CASSPTGQTSGANVLTF. In nucleotides, the CDR3 is TGTGCCAGCAGCCCGACGGGACAGACTTCTGGGGCCAACGTCCTGACTTTC.

The chain couples TRBV29-1 to TRBJ2-5, with a weak D call TRBD1 (6 bases). The ends were cut back, 2 bases at V and 9 bases at J, with 22 bases in the middle. This CDR3 has 15 residues. Germline V CDR1 and CDR2: SQVTM, ANQGSEA. This chain's CDR3 is CSVEWPGTHPGAQYF. The CDR3 DNA reads TGCAGCGTTGAATGGCCAGGCACCCACCCAGGGGCCCAGTACTTC.

In nucleotides, the CDR3 is TGTGCCAGCAGTACCCGCCCGGACTTAGTAGTCTATAATTCACCCCTCCACTTT. Residues: CASSTRPDLVVYNSPLHF. The chain recombines TRBV27 with TRBJ1-6; no definite D call. This CDR3 region has 18 residues. V was cut by 5 bases and J by 3 bases, with 20 bases left in between. The germline V gene has CDR1 MNHEY and CDR2 SMNVEV (reference sequence).

This chain joins TRBV4-1 and TRBJ1-4; D is undetermined. The CDR3 is 14 residues long. V was trimmed by 4 bases and J by 7 bases, leaving 13 bases between them. CDR1 is MGHRA, CDR2 YSYEKL, per germline. The CDR3 DNA follows: TGCGCCAGCAGCCTGGAGAGGTCGGGTGAAAAACTGTTTTTT. Translation gives CASSLERSGEKLFF.

This clonotype was detected only a few times. The chain couples TRBV3-1 to TRBJ2-7; D remains unclear. The CDR3 length is 14 residues. Trimming took 2 bases from V and 1 from J, leaving 9 bases between them. Germline V CDR1 and CDR2: LGHDT, YNNKEL (reference sequence). CDR3 in amino acids: CASSQSWDSYEQYF. The CDR3 bases are TGTGCCAGCAGCCAATCGTGGGATTCCTACGAGCAGTACTTC.

This chain links TRBV4-3 with TRBJ2-3, with 9 bases fitting TRBD2. The ends lost 0 bases at V and 3 bases at J; junction bases unmatched: 13. Germline assignment: CDR1 LGHNA and CDR2 YSLEER. The CDR3 is 19 amino acids. The DNA for the CDR3 is TGCGCCAGCAGCCAAGATCAGGGCGGGGGGGCCGTGGGAACAGATACGCAGTATTTT. Residues: CASSQDQGGGAVGTDTQYF.

This clonotype appeared once. This chain joins TRBV6-5 and TRBJ1-1; TRBD1 might be the D (6 bases). CDR1 and CDR2 from the germline V gene are MNHEY and SVGAGI. V was trimmed by 1 base and J by 4 bases, leaving 16 bases between them. The CDR3 length is 16 residues. The CDR3 is CASSYYPGARVTEAFF. The CDR3 DNA reads TGTGCCAGCAGTTACTACCCGGGGGCGCGGGTCACTGAAGCTTTCTTT.

This clonotype was seen more than once but under ten times. The rearrangement links TRBV7-7 to TRBJ1-4, with 8 bases matching TRBD1. The CDR3 is 15 residues long. The ends lost 5 bases at V and 7 bases at J; junction bases unmatched: 9. Germline V gives CDR1 SSHAT, CDR2 FNYEAQ (reference sequence). The CDR3 spells CASSVSGQAGEKLFF. CDR3 sequence (DNA): TGTGCCAGCAGCGTATCGGGACAGGCGGGTGAAAAACTGTTTTTT.